In this sample, the clone carrying this TCR beta chain turned up once. What it binds is unknown. Sample-barcoded 5' priming and a J-beta primer mix drove a second PCR of roughly 7 to 11 cycles. TCRdb re-derived calls from the 5' RACE reads in MiXCR, one entry per CDR3 protein. The sample has around 750,000 distinct CDR3 sequences; around half are singletons. These data originate in a study of blood T cells in healthy people across ages. Findings and caveats of the study: Fewer expanded clones and more diversity marked long-lived versus aged donors.

The CDR3 covers 15 residues. Trimming at V came to 5 bases and at J to 3 bases, leaving 4 bases not matched to a gene. Germline V gives CDR1 MNHNY, CDR2 SVGAGI (reference sequence). The J gene is TRBJ2-6, the V gene TRBV6-6, with TRBD1 matching over 7 bases. Material: blood. This sequence originates from an elderly man in good health. CDR3 region: CASSNRGVGANVLTF. DNA for the CDR3: TGTGCCAGCAGTAACAGGGGAGTTGGGGCCAACGTCCTGACTTTC.